These 31 T cell receptor beta chains came from one sample sequenced in a study of cytomegalovirus exposure and HLA in healthy donors. Vbeta (60) and Jbeta (13) primers were used in the PCR. Assay used: immunoSEQ multiplex PCR; TCRdb lists only in-frame clones, some missing. The sample data list tens of thousands of clones. Sequences were obtained from PBMCs. The receptor set was obtained from a woman between 25 and 40 years old in good health and CMV-seronegative.

This chain uses TRBV14 with TRBJ1-1; no clear D. The germline V gene has CDR1 SGHDN and CDR2 FVKESK. The CDR3 extends over 15 amino acids. V lost 1 base to trimming and J lost 4 bases, with 13 bases between them. CDR3 amino acids: CASSQGAPGFTEAFF. CDR3 in DNA: TGTGCCAGCAGCCAAGGGGCCCCAGGTTTCACTGAAGCTTTCTTT.

The rearrangement links TRBV6-6 to TRBJ1-5; no firm D call. Between the trimmed V and J ends, which lost 6 bases and 1 base, there was a span of 7 bases. Germline loops: CDR1 MNHNY, CDR2 SVGAGI (reference sequence). The CDR3 runs 13 residues. The CDR3 sequence is CASSAKSNQPQHF. CDR3 DNA: TGTGCCAGCAGCGCGAAAAGCAATCAGCCCCAGCATTTT.

The chain combines TRBV6-1 with TRBJ1-2, with a possible D match to TRBD1 (5 bases). Germline V gene data show CDR1 as MNHNS and CDR2 as SASEGT. The CDR3 covers 16 residues. V lost 3 bases and J lost 0, with 14 bases in between. The CDR3 coding sequence is TGTGCCAGCAGTGAGGAGGGACTCCCCTCTAACTATGGCTACACCTTC. Amino acid sequence: CASSEEGLPSNYGYTF.

The V and J genes are TRBV5-1 and TRBJ2-3; 13 nucleotides match TRBD2. CDR3 length: 16 amino acids. Per germline, CDR1 SGHRS and CDR2 YFSETQ. The junction had 6 bases not matched to a gene; V was cut back by 2 bases and J by 6 bases. The DNA of the CDR3 is TGCGCCAGCAGCTTCACTACGGGACTAGCGGGGGATACGCAGTATTTT. Its protein is CASSFTTGLAGDTQYF.

CDR3 in amino acids: CAIRPDSSGNTIYF. As DNA, the CDR3 is TGTGCCATCAGACCTGACAGCTCTGGAAACACCATATATTTT. J is TRBJ1-3 and V is TRBV10-3, with D possibly being TRBD1 (5 bases). The V end lost 6 bases, the J end lost 0 bases, and 9 bases lay between the germline ends. CDR3 length: 14 residues. Germline CDR1 reads ENHRY; CDR2 reads SYGVKD.

V gene TRBV28 combines with J gene TRBJ1-2; TRBD1 might be the D (5 bases). The CDR3 is 12 amino acids. Germline CDR1 is MDHEN and CDR2 is SYDVKM. The V end lost 5 bases, the J end lost 8 bases, and 12 bases lay between the germline ends. The CDR3 DNA reads as TGTGCCAGCAGTCTCCACCCAGGGGGCTACACCTTC. Translated: CASSLHPGGYTF.

The chain uses TRBV19 and TRBJ2-7; 10 nucleotides match TRBD2. From germline, CDR1 is LNHDA and CDR2 SQIVND (reference sequence). The CDR3 is made up of 16 amino acids. With V trimmed by 0 bases and J by 2 bases, 4 bases remained unmatched. This chain's CDR3 is CASSIDWTSGTYEQYF. CDR3 nucleotides: TGTGCCAGTAGTATAGACTGGACTAGCGGTACCTACGAGCAGTACTTC.

The chain combines TRBV19 with TRBJ1-2; possible D gene TRBD1, 6 bases. Trimming shortened V by 5 bases and J by 10 bases, and 17 bases separated the two germline ends. Germline V gives CDR1 LNHDA, CDR2 SQIVND (reference sequence). This CDR3 has 13 residues. This chain's CDR3 is CASSREDRSLYTF. Written as DNA, the CDR3 is TGTGCCAGTAGTCGTGAGGACAGAAGCCTCTACACCTTC.

V usage is TRBV18 and J usage is TRBJ1-5; D is possibly TRBD1 (5 bases). The CDR3 runs 15 residues. The V and J ends lost 6 bases and 4 bases respectively, with 16 bases between them. Germline V CDR1 and CDR2: KGHSH, LQKENI. The CDR3 DNA follows: TGTGCCAGCTCCCTCGGGGGTATGAGGAATCAGCCCCAGCATTTT. Protein sequence: CASSLGGMRNQPQHF. The entire variable domain, with the rest obtained from reference TRBV18 and TRBJ1-5, is as follows: NAGVMQNPRHLVRRRGQEARLRCSPMKGHSHVYWYRQLPEEGLKFMVYLQKENIIDESGMPKERFSAEFPKEGPSILRIQQVVRGDSAAYFCASSLGGMRNQPQHFGDGTRLSIL.

The rearrangement joins TRBV5-6 to TRBJ1-1, with a tentative D call TRBD1 (5 bases). The CDR3 consists of 16 residues. The germline V gene encodes CDR1 SGHDT and CDR2 YYEEEE. V lost 4 bases and J 7 bases, leaving 23 bases between the germline ends. CDR3 region: CASSLGSGLDQFEAFF. CDR3 nucleotide sequence: TGTGCCAGCAGCCTTGGATCAGGGCTGGATCAATTTGAAGCTTTCTTT.

The chain combines TRBV27 with TRBJ2-4; 12 bases fit TRBD2. V trimming: 4 bases; J trimming: 8 bases; junction bases outside the gene matches: 6. Germline V gene sequence: CDR1 MNHEY, CDR2 SMNVEV (reference sequence). The CDR3 totals 15 residues. CDR3 sequence: CASSSTSGRRDIQYF. CDR3 sequence (DNA): TGTGCCAGCAGTTCAACTAGCGGGAGGAGGGACATTCAGTACTTC.

V and J are TRBV5-1 and TRBJ2-5; the match to TRBD2 covers 11 bases. The length of the CDR3 is 16 residues. The germline V gene encodes CDR1 SGHRS and CDR2 YFSETQ. V lost 0 bases and J lost 9; bases outside the gene matches: 10. CDR3 sequence reads: CASSLASLAGGNAQYF. The CDR3 DNA is TGCGCCAGCAGCTTGGCCTCATTAGCGGGGGGGAACGCCCAGTACTTC.

The chain combines TRBV30 with TRBJ2-1; TRBD2 is a possible D gene (5 bases). The CDR3 length is 14 residues. Trimming shortened V by 0 bases and J by 5 bases, and 11 bases separated the two germline ends. Germline values: CDR1 GTSNPN, CDR2 SVGIG (reference sequence). CDR3 DNA: TGTGCCTGGAGTGTAGATAGCGCTAACAATGAGCAGTTCTTC. Its protein is CAWSVDSANNEQFF.

The chain links TRBV5-1 to TRBJ2-5; D is possibly TRBD1 (5 bases). The J call is in doubt because the DNA end fits TRBJ2-7 better. The germline gives CDR1 SGHRS, CDR2 YFSETQ. The CDR3 contains 15 residues. The CDR3 reads CASSLGQGRSYEQYF. CDR3 nucleotide sequence: TGCGCCAGCAGCTTGGGGCAGGGTCGGTCCTACGAGCAGTACTTC.

This chain links TRBV5-6 with TRBJ2-7; D may be TRBD1 (5 bases). This CDR3 contains 13 residues. Trimming pared 2 bases from V and 4 bases from J, leaving 10 bases between. Germline V gene sequence: CDR1 SGHDT, CDR2 YYEEEE. CDR3 DNA sequence: TGTGCCAGCAGCTTAGGGGAATGGTACGAGCAGTACTTC. Translated, it gives CASSLGEWYEQYF.

The chain couples TRBV2 to TRBJ2-7, with 9 nucleotides matching TRBD2. Germline V gene sequence: CDR1 SNHLY, CDR2 FYNNEI. The V gene end was trimmed by 5 bases and the J gene end by 1 base; junction bases not matched to a gene: 6. The CDR3 has 15 residues. The CDR3 coding sequence is TGTGCCAGCAGTAATAGCGGGAGTCCTTCCTACGAGCAGTACTTC. Translated: CASSNSGSPSYEQYF. Together with reference TRBV2 and TRBJ2-7, the CDR3 gives the full variable domain: EPEVTQTPSHQVTQMGQEVILRCVPISNHLYFYWYRQILGQKVEFLVSFYNNEISEKSEIFDDQFSVERPDGSNFTLKIRSTKLEDSAMYFCASSNSGSPSYEQYFGPGTRLTVT.

The V and J genes are TRBV6-5 and TRBJ2-7; possibly TRBD2 for D (7 bases). This CDR3 contains 14 residues. V lost 2 bases, J lost 3 bases, and 11 bases lay in between. From germline, CDR1 is MNHEY and CDR2 SVGAGI. The chain's CDR3 is CASSYRRGGYEQYF. The CDR3 DNA is TGTGCCAGCAGTTACCGAAGGGGGGGCTACGAGCAGTACTTC.

V is TRBV7-2 and J is TRBJ2-7; D is unresolved. Germline CDR1 SGHTA, CDR2 FQGNSA. The CDR3 is 14 residues long. V was cut by 3 bases and J by 1 base, with 10 bases left in between. The CDR3 sequence is CASSFPPFSYEQYF. The CDR3 DNA sequence: TGTGCCAGCAGCTTTCCTCCTTTTTCCTACGAGCAGTACTTC.

The CDR3 coding sequence is TGTGCCTGGGGAAGGACAGGGGGATTCACAGATACGCAGTATTTT. This translates into CAWGRTGGFTDTQYF. The V and J genes are TRBV30 and TRBJ2-3; 10 positions agree with TRBD1. The CDR3 loop spans 15 amino acids. CDR1 GTSNPN and CDR2 SVGIG come from the germline V gene (reference sequence). The junction had 7 bases not matched to a gene; V was cut back by 5 bases and J by 2 bases.

The chain is built from TRBV5-4 and TRBJ2-7; possibly TRBD1 for D (6 bases). V was cut by 2 bases and J by 0 bases, with 9 bases left in between. Germline V gene sequence: CDR1 SGHNT, CDR2 YYREEE (reference sequence). CDR3 length: 14 residues. CDR3 region: CASSLDRFSYEQYF. In DNA form, the CDR3 reads TGTGCCAGCAGCTTAGACAGGTTCTCCTACGAGCAGTACTTC. The full variable domain, with the rest looked up from reference TRBV5-4 and TRBJ2-7, is ETGVTQSPTHLIKTRGQQVTLRCSSQSGHNTVSWYQQALGQGPQFIFQYYREEENGRGNFPPRFSGLQFPNYSSELNVNALELDDSALYLCASSLDRFSYEQYFGPGTRLTVT.

The chain links TRBV7-6 to TRBJ1-2; 10 bases align to TRBD1. The CDR3 is 15 residues long. Germline V gene lookup returns CDR1 SGHVS and CDR2 FNYEAQ. The ends lost 1 base at V and 8 bases at J; junction bases unmatched: 7. In DNA form, the CDR3 reads TGTGCCAGCAGCTTAGGAGGGACAGGGGATTGGGGCTACACCTTC. Translated: CASSLGGTGDWGYTF.

The genes are TRBV5-1 and TRBJ2-1, with 7 bases aligning to TRBD2. The CDR3 covers 15 residues. V gave up 6 bases and J gave up 9 bases; unmatched junction bases: 15. In germline, CDR1 is SGHRS, CDR2 YFSETQ. CDR3 nucleotides: TGCGCCAGCACCCCCGGACTAGTGGCTAATAGTGAGCAGTTCTTC. Its translation is CASTPGLVANSEQFF.

The genes are TRBV29-1 and TRBJ1-1; D is undetermined. This CDR3 is built from 14 residues. The V gene lost 1 base and the J gene lost 4 bases, with 13 bases spanning the gap. Per germline, CDR1 SQVTM and CDR2 ANQGSEA. CDR3: CSVEASLISTEAFF. CDR3 DNA: TGCAGCGTTGAAGCGTCCCTGATTAGCACTGAAGCTTTCTTT.

The rearrangement uses TRBV6-5 and TRBJ2-7; 11 bases line up with TRBD2. The germline V gene has CDR1 MNHEY and CDR2 SVGAGI. V dropped 6 bases and J dropped 6; count of bases not matched to a gene: 7. This CDR3 is 14 amino acids long. CDR3 loop: CASSQTSGGVEQYF. Written as DNA, the CDR3 is TGTGCCAGCAGCCAAACTAGCGGGGGCGTCGAGCAGTACTTC.

The rearrangement links TRBV18 to TRBJ2-7; 8 bases match TRBD1. The CDR3 spans 15 residues. V lost 2 bases to trimming and J lost 5 bases; unmatched junction nucleotides: 8. CDR1 KGHSH and CDR2 LQKENI come from the germline V gene. CDR3 region: CASSPSTGGRNEQYF. CDR3 DNA: TGTGCCAGCTCACCATCAACAGGGGGGCGGAACGAGCAGTACTTC.

J is TRBJ2-3 and V is TRBV18, with 7 bases matching TRBD2. The germline V gene encodes CDR1 KGHSH and CDR2 LQKENI. The CDR3 is 13 amino acids. Trimming removed 3 bases from V and 3 bases from J; junction bases left unmatched: 0. Written as DNA, the CDR3 is TGTGCCAGCTCACCGCGGGGGACAGATACGCAGTATTTT. Its translation is CASSPRGTDTQYF.

This chain links TRBV6-1 with TRBJ2-5; weak D call: TRBD1 (6 bases). This CDR3 region has 15 residues. The germline V gene encodes CDR1 MNHNS and CDR2 SASEGT. Trimming cost V 2 bases and J 3 bases, with 13 bases left between them. CDR3 amino acids: CASSERGRGKETQYF. The CDR3, as DNA: TGTGCCAGCAGTGAAAGGGGTAGGGGGAAAGAGACCCAGTACTTC.

The CDR3 DNA is TGCGCCAGCAGTGAGTCGCATGTCCGGCAGCCCCAGCATTTT. It codes for CASSESHVRQPQHF. This chain connects TRBV10-2 to TRBJ1-5; D ambiguous. The CDR3 length is 14 residues. Germline V gives CDR1 WSHSY, CDR2 SAAADI. Trimming pared 0 bases from V and 7 bases from J, leaving 10 bases between.

The chain joins TRBV6-1 to TRBJ2-1, with D possibly TRBD2 on 6 matching bases. This CDR3 has 15 amino acids. The germline gives CDR1 MNHNS, CDR2 SASEGT. V gave up 4 bases and J gave up 2 bases, with 12 bases separating them. This chain's CDR3 is CASSGGSGAYNEQFF. The CDR3 DNA reads as TGTGCCAGCAGTGGTGGATCGGGAGCCTACAATGAGCAGTTCTTC.

The genes are TRBV30 and TRBJ1-1; 9 nucleotides match TRBD1. This CDR3 is 13 amino acids long. Per the germline V gene, CDR1 is GTSNPN and CDR2 is SVGIG (reference sequence). The V and J ends lost 6 bases and 0 bases, in that order; junction bases with no gene match: 2. In nucleotides, the CDR3 is TGTGCCTGTGGACAGGGGATGAACACTGAAGCTTTCTTT. This sequence encodes CACGQGMNTEAFF. The complete variable domain, with remaining parts taken from reference TRBV30 and TRBJ1-1, reads SQTIHQWPATLVQPVGSPLSLECTVEGTSNPNLYWYRQAAGRGLQLLFYSVGIGQISSEVPQNLSASRPQDRQFILSSKKLLLSDSGFYLCACGQGMNTEAFFGQGTRLTVV.

The rearrangement links TRBV30 to TRBJ2-1; D is perhaps TRBD1 (5 bases). In germline, CDR1 is GTSNPN, CDR2 SVGIG (reference sequence). The CDR3 sequence is 11 residues long. Trimming removed 5 bases at V and 7 bases at J, with 9 bases between. Here the CDR3 reads CAWEQGNEQFF. CDR3 DNA: TGTGCCTGGGAGCAGGGTAATGAGCAGTTCTTC.